The rows below give T cell receptor beta chains drawn from one sample of a study of Graves' ophthalmopathy and Graves' hyperthyroidism. TCRdb called the multiplex PCR reads again in MiXCR, with one record for every CDR3 protein. The sample comprises approximately 500,000 distinct CDR3 sequences, approximately 14% of which are singletons, and 8% to 10% rests with the top ten. Sequencing used blood. Receptors originate from a woman in her 30s with Graves' ophthalmopathy. The CDR3 runs from the conserved cysteine through the conserved F or W. D genes are given only for firm matches. Some rows have no size entry. The others give once, few or many, or a class for an expanded clone.

v_gene	d_gene	abundance	j_gene	CDR3nt	CDR3aa
TRBV10-3	-	once	TRBJ2-5	TGTGCCCTCCTCGGGGGCCCGTTTATGGTGACCCAGTACTTC	CALLGGPFMVTQYF
TRBV5-1	-	-	TRBJ2-7	TGCGCCAGCAGCCAAGTCATTTCCTACGAGCAGTACTTC	CASSQVISYEQYF
TRBV5-1	-	many	TRBJ2-4	TGCGCCAGCAGCTTGGATCCAGCCAAAAACATTAAGTACTTC	CASSLDPAKNIKYF
TRBV14	-	many	TRBJ2-5	TGTGCCACCTCAAACGGGGGAGAGACCCAGTACTTC	CATSNGGETQYF
TRBV12-3/TRBV12-4	-	-	TRBJ2-7	TGTGCCGCAGCCGTGGACGAGCAGTACTTC	CAAAVDEQYF
TRBV20-1	TRBD1	many	TRBJ2-7	TGCAGTGCGGCGGGACAGGGGGCTTCCTACGAGCAGTACTTC	CSAAGQGASYEQYF
TRBV28	-	many	TRBJ1-6	TGTGCCAGCAGACCCACCCGCTCACCCCTCCACTTT	CASRPTRSPLHF
TRBV28	-	-	TRBJ2-7	TGTGCCAGCAGTCCACCTAGTGGGTACGAGCAGTACTTC	CASSPPSGYEQYF
TRBV20-1	TRBD1	many	TRBJ2-7	TGCAGTCCCACGGACAGGAGGTACGAGCAGTACTTC	CSPTDRRYEQYF
TRBV6-2/TRBV6-3	TRBD2	-	TRBJ2-5	TGTGCCAGCAGTAAACGGGGACTAGCGGACCAAGAGACCCAGTACTTC	CASSKRGLADQETQYF
TRBV11-2	-	many	TRBJ2-7	TGTGCCAGCAGCTTAGATCTGGGACACCCCTACGAGCAGTACTTC	CASSLDLGHPYEQYF
TRBV6-1	TRBD1	many	TRBJ2-2	TGTGCCAGCAGTGTGGGACAGGAAAGTCCGGGGCTGTTTTTT	CASSVGQESPGLFF
TRBV12-3/TRBV12-4	-	many	TRBJ2-7	TGTGCCAGCAGTTTTGGCTACGACCCCGACTTC	CASSFGYDPDF
TRBV29-1	TRBD1	-	TRBJ2-1	TGCAGCGTTGAAGACCCGCGACAGGGGCGCCGGATTTGGGAGCAGTTCTTC	CSVEDPRQGRRIWEQFF
TRBV28	-	many	TRBJ2-5	TGTGCCAGCAGATCGACGGGAGTGGGGACCCAGTACTTC	CASRSTGVGTQYF
TRBV28	-	many	TRBJ1-5	TGTGCCAGCAGTTTGCCCCTCCACAGGGTGATGGGCAATCAGCCCCAGCATTTT	CASSLPLHRVMGNQPQHF
TRBV6-1	-	many	TRBJ1-1	TGTGCCAGCACTCTCGACGGGAGTCGCACTGAAGCTTTCTTT	CASTLDGSRTEAFF